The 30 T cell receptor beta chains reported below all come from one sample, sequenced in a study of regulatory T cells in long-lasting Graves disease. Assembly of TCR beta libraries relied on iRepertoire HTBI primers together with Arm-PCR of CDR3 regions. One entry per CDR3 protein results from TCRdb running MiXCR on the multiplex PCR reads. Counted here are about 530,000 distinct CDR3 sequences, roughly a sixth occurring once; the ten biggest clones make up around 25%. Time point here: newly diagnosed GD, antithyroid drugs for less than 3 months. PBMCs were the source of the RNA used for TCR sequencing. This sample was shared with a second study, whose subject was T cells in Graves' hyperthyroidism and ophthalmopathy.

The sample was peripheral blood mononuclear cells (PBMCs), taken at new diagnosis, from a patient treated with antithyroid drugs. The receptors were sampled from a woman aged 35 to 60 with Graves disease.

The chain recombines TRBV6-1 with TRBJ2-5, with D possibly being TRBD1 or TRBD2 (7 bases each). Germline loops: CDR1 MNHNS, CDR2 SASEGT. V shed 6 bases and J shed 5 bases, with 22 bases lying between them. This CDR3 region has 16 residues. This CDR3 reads CASSQTSRGRGETQYF. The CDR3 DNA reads TGTGCCAGCAGCCAAACTTCGAGGGGGCGGGGGGAGACCCAGTACTTC.

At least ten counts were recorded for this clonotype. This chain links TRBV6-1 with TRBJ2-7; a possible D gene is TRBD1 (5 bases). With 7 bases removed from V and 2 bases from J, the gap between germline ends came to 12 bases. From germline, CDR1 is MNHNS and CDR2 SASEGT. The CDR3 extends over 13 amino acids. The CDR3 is CASTLETAYEQYF. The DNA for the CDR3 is TGTGCCAGCACTCTCGAGACAGCCTACGAGCAGTACTTC.

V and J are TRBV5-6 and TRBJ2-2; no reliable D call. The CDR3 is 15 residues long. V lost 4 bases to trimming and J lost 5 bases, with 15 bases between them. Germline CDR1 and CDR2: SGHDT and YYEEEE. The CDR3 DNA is TGTGCCAGCAGCCGCGCGGATTCCTTAACCGGGGAGCTGTTTTTT. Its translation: CASSRADSLTGELFF.

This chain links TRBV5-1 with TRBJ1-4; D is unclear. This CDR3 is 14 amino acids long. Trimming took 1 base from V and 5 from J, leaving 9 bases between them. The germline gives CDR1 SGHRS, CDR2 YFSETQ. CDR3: CASSLLEGNEKLFF. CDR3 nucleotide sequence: TGCGCCAGCAGCTTGTTGGAGGGAAATGAAAAACTGTTTTTT.

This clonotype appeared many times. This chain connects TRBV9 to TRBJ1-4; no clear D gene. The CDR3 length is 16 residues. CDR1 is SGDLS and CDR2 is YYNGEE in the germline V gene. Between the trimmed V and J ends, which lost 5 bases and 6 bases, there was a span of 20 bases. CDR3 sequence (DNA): TGTGCCAGCAGTCGAGGGCCGAGATACGTTGATGAAAAACTGTTTTTT. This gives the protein CASSRGPRYVDEKLFF.

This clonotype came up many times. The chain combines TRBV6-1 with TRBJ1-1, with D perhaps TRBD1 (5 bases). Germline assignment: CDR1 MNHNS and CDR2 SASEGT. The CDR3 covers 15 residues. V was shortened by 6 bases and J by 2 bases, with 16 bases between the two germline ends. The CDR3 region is CASRDGASRNTEAFF. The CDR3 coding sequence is TGTGCCAGCAGAGACGGGGCGTCCAGAAACACTGAAGCTTTCTTT.

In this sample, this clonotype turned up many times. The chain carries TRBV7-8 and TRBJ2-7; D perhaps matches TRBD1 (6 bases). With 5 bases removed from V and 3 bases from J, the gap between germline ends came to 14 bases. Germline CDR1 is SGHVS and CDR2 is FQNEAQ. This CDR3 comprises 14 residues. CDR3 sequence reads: CASSDQGPLYEQYF. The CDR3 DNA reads TGTGCCAGCAGCGACCAGGGGCCTCTCTACGAGCAGTACTTC.

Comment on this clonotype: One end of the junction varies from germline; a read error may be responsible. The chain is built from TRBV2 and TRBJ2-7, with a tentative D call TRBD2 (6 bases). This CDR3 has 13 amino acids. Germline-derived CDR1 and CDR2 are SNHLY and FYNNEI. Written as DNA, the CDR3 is TGCGCCAGCAGAACGGGACTCCACTACGAGCAGTACTTC. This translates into CASRTGLHYEQYF.

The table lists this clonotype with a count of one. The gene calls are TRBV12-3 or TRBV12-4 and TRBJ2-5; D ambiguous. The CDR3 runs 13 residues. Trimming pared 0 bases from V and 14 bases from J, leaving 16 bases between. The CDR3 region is CASSLAMAGVHYF. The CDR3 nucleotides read TGTGCCAGCAGTTTAGCCATGGCAGGAGTCCACTACTTC.

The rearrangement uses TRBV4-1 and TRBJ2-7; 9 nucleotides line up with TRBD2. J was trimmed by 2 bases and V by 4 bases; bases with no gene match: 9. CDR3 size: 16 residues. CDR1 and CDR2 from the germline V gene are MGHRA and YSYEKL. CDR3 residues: CASSPRYSGGTYEQYF. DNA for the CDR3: TGCGCCAGCAGCCCGAGGTATAGCGGGGGTACCTACGAGCAGTACTTC.

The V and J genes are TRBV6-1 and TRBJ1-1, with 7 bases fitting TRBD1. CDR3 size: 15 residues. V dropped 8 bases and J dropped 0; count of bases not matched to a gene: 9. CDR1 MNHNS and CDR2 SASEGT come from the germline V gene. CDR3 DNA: TGTGCCAGCTGGGACAGCCGAAAAATGAACACTGAAGCTTTCTTT. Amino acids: CASWDSRKMNTEAFF.

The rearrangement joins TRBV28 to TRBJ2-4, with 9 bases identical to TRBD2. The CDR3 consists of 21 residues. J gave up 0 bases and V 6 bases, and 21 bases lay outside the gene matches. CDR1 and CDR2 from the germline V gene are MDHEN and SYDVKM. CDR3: CASSRRSGGTGHLLAKNIQYF. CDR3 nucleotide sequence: TGTGCCAGCAGCCGGAGGAGCGGGGGGACCGGGCACCTGCTAGCCAAAAACATTCAGTACTTC.

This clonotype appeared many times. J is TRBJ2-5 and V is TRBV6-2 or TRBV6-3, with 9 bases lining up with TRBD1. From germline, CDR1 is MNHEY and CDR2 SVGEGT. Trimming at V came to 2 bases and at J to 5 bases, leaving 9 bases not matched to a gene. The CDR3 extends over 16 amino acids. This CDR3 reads CASSYGPGQGGETQYF. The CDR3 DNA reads TGTGCCAGCAGTTACGGGCCGGGACAGGGCGGGGAGACCCAGTACTTC.

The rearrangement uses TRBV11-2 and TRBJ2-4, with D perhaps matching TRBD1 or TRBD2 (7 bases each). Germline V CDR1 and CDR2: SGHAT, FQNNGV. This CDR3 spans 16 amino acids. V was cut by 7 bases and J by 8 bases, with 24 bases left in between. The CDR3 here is CASNLARGGVAYIQYF. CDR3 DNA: TGTGCCAGCAACCTCGCCAGGGGGGGGGTAGCATACATTCAGTACTTC.

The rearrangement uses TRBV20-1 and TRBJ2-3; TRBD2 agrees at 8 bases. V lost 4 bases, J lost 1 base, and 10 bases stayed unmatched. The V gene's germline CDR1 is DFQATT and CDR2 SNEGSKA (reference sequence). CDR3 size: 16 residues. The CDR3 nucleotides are TGCAGTGCTATTAGCGGAGCGGGGGTGGGCACAGATACGCAGTATTTT. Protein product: CSAISGAGVGTDTQYF.

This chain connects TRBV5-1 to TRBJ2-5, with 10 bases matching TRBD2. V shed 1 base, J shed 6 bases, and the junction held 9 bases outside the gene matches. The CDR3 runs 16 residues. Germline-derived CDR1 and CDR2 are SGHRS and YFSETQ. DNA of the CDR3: TGCGCCAGCAGCTTGACCAGCGGGGGGGTCGTGCAGACCCAGTACTTC. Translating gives CASSLTSGGVVQTQYF. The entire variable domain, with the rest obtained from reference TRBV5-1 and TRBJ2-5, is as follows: KAGVTQTPRYLIKTRGQQVTLSCSPISGHRSVSWYQQTPGQGLQFLFEYFSETQRNKGNFPGRFSGRQFSNSRSEMNVSTLELGDSALYLCASSLTSGGVVQTQYFGPGTRLLVL.

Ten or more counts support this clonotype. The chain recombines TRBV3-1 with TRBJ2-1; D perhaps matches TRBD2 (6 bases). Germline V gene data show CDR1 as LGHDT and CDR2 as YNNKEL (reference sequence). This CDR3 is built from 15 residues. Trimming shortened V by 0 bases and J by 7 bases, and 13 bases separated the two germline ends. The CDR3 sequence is CASSQDRGRGNEQFF. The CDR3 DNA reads TGTGCCAGCAGCCAAGATCGGGGCCGGGGGAATGAGCAGTTCTTC.

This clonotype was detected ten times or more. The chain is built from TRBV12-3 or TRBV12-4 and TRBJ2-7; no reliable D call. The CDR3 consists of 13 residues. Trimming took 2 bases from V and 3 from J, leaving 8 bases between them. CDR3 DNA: TGTGCCAGCAGTTTAAATAATAACTACGAGCAGTACTTC. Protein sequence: CASSLNNNYEQYF.

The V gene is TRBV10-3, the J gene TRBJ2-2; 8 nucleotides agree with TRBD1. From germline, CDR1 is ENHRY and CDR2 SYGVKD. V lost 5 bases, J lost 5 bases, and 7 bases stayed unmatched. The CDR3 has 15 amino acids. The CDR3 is CAISSSGGTTGELFF. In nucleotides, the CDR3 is TGTGCCATCAGTTCCTCAGGGGGCACTACCGGGGAGCTGTTTTTT.

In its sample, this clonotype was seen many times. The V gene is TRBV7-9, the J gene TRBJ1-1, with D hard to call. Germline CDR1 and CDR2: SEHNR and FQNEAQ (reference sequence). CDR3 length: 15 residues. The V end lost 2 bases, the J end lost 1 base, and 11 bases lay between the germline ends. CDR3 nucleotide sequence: TGTGCCAGCAGCTTAATAGGGCGTAAGAACACTGAAGCTTTCTTT. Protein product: CASSLIGRKNTEAFF.

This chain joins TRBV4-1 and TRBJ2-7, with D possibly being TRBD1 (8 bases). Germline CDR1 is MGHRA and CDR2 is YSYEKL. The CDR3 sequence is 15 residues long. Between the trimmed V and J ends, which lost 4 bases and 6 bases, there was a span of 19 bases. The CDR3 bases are TGCGCCAGCAGCCGTATGCTGACAGGGGAGGGCGAGCAGTACTTC. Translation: CASSRMLTGEGEQYF.

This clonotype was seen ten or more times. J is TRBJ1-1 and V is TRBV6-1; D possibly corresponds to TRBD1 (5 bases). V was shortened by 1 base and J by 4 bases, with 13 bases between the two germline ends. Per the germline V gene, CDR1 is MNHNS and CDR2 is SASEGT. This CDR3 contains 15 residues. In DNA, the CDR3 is TGTGCCAGCAGTGAAGGTGGGGCTGGAACCACTGAAGCTTTCTTT. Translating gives CASSEGGAGTTEAFF.

CDR3 amino acids: CASSRRPGQGYEQFF. The CDR3 DNA reads TGTGCCAGCAGCCGTCGACCGGGACAGGGTTATGAGCAGTTCTTC. The chain is built from TRBV7-2 and TRBJ2-1, with 9 bases fitting TRBD1. J gave up 8 bases and V 5 bases, and 10 bases lay outside the gene matches. The V gene's germline CDR1 is SGHTA and CDR2 FQGNSA. This CDR3 comprises 15 residues.

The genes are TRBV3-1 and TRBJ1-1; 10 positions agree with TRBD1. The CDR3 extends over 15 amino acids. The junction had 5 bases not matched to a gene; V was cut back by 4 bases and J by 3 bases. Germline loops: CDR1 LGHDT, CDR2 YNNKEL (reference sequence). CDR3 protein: CASSPTGGIDTEAFF. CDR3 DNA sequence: TGTGCCAGCAGCCCGACAGGGGGCATCGACACTGAAGCTTTCTTT.

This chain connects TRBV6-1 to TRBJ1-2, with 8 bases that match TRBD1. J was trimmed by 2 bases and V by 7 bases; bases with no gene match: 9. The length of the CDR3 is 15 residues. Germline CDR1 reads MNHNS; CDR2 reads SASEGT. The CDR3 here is CASTPTGQGNYGYTF. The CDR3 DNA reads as TGTGCCAGCACCCCCACCGGACAGGGAAACTATGGCTACACCTTC.

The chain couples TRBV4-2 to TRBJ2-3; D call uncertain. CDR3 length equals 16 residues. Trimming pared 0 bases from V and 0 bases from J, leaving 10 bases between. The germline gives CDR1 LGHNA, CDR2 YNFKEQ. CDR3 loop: CASSQDGPPSTDTQYF. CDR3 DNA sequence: TGTGCCAGCAGCCAAGATGGTCCCCCTAGCACAGATACGCAGTATTTT.

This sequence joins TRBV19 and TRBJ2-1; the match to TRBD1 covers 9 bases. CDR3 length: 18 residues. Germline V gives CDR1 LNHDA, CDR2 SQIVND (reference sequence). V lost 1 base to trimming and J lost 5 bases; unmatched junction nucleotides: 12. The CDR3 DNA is TGTGCCAGTAGTATAGGACCAGGATCCGGGACAGGGAACAATGAGCAGTTCTTC. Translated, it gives CASSIGPGSGTGNNEQFF.

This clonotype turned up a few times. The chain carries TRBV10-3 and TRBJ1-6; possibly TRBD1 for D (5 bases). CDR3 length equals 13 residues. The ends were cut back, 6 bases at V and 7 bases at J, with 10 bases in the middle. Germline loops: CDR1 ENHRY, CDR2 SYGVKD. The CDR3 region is CAISTTDNSPLHF. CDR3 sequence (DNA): TGTGCCATCAGCACGACAGACAATTCACCCCTCCACTTT.

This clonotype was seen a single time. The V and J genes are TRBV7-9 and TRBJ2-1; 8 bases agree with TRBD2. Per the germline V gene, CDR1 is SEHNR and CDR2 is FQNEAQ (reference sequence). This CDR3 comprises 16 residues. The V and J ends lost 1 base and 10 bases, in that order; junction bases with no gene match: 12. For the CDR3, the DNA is TGTGCCAGCAGCTTAGAATATGCTAGCGGGTGGGACGAGCAGTTCTTC. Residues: CASSLEYASGWDEQFF. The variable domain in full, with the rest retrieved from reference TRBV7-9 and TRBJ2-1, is DTGVSQNPRHKITKRGQNVTFRCDPISEHNRLYWYRQTLGQGPEFLTYFQNEAQLEKSRLLSDRFSAERPKGSFSTLEIQRTEQGDSAMYLCASSLEYASGWDEQFFGPGTRLTVL.

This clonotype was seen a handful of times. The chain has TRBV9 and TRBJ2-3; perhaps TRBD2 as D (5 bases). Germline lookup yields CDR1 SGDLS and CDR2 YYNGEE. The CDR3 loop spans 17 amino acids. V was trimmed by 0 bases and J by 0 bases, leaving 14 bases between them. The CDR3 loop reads CASSVGRAGLSTDTQYF. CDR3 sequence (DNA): TGTGCCAGCAGCGTAGGACGGGCGGGTCTAAGCACAGATACGCAGTATTTT.